The rows below give T cell receptor beta chains drawn from one sample of a study of vaccination and CD4 T cells after COVID-19. TCRdb recomputed calls from the PCR reads with MiXCR, one row per CDR3 protein. The data show about 4,600 distinct CDR3 sequences, roughly 40% seen once. Their target antigens are unknown. Material: CD4+ T cells from blood, cultured in vitro. Receptor source: a human donor who had recovered from COVID-19. CDR3s include the opening cysteine and the closing phenylalanine or tryptophan. A D gene is named only where the DNA matches it firmly. Only part of the rows carry a size: once, few, many, or a class if the clone is expanded.

j_call clone_size v_call d_call cdr3_nt cdr3_aa
TRBJ2-7 few TRBV7-2 - TGTGCCAGCAGCTTTAGTATGGGCGAGCAGTACTTC CASSFSMGEQYF
TRBJ2-3 few TRBV11-3 - TGTGCCAGCAGCTTAGAGCTTGTGGCGGGTGGGGCAGATACGCAGTATTTT CASSLELVAGGADTQYF
TRBJ2-3 few TRBV6-4 - TGTGCCAGCAGTTCCGGACAGACAGATACGCAGTATTTT CASSSGQTDTQYF
TRBJ1-4 large TRBV7-9 - TGTGCCAGCAGCCTACTGAGGGGGACTAATGAAAAACTGTTTTTT CASSLLRGTNEKLFF
TRBJ1-6 few TRBV6-1 - TGTGCCAGCAGTCTCGGAGGCCTGAGAGATAATTCACCCCTCCACTTT CASSLGGLRDNSPLHF
TRBJ1-5 few TRBV2 - TGTGCCAGCAGAGGACAGTCCAATCAGCCCCAGCATTTT CASRGQSNQPQHF
TRBJ2-7 once TRBV7-9 - TGTGCCAGCACCAGAAGGGGCAGCTACGAGCAGTACTTC CASTRRGSYEQYF
TRBJ2-7 - TRBV6-2/TRBV6-3 - TGTGCCAGCAGTTACGCGATGAGTGGGAGTTGGCGGGAGCAGTACTTC CASSYAMSGSWREQYF
TRBJ1-1 - TRBV12-3/TRBV12-4 TRBD1 TGTGCCAGCAGCCGGGACAGGAGGAACACTGAAGCTTTCTTT CASSRDRRNTEAFF
TRBJ2-1 - TRBV11-2 TRBD2 TGTGCCAGCAGCCCCCCTAGCGGGATTAACAATGAGCAGTTCTTC CASSPPSGINNEQFF
TRBJ2-5 - TRBV6-5 TRBD2 TGTGCCAGCAGTTACCCGGTAGCGGGGGCCCACAAAGAGACCCAGTACTTC CASSYPVAGAHKETQYF
TRBJ2-7 few TRBV4-1 TRBD2 TGCGCCAGCAGCCAAGAGACTAGCGGGCTGACCTACGAGCAGTACTTC CASSQETSGLTYEQYF
TRBJ2-5 few TRBV6-1 - TGTGCCAGCAGACCCCCGGGACATAAGGGGACCCAGTACTTC CASRPPGHKGTQYF
TRBJ2-1 - TRBV24-1 TRBD2 TGTGCCACCAGTGAGCCTAGCGGGAGATCAATAAATGAGCAGTTCTTC CATSEPSGRSINEQFF
TRBJ1-2 few TRBV7-2 - TGTGCCAGCAGCTTCGCTTCTTCCTATGGCTACACCTTC CASSFASSYGYTF
TRBJ1-2 - TRBV12-3/TRBV12-4 - TGTGCCAGCAGTTTACGGACCCTCGGGAACTATGGCTACACCTTC CASSLRTLGNYGYTF
TRBJ2-5 - TRBV4-1 TRBD2 TGCGCCAGCAGCCAAGGTGCTAGCGGGAGGAGGGGATGGGAGACCCAGTACTTC CASSQGASGRRGWETQYF
TRBJ2-3 - TRBV5-1 TRBD2 TGCGCCAGCAGCAGTCAGGCGGGGGGACTCACAGATACGCAGTATTTT CASSSQAGGLTDTQYF
TRBJ1-1 - TRBV20-1 - TGCAGTGCTAGTGGCCAGACTGAAGCTTTCTTT CSASGQTEAFF
TRBJ2-5 - TRBV7-7 TRBD2 TGTGCTAGCAGCGGGACTAGCGGGGGGGCCCTAGAGACCCAGTACTTC CASSGTSGGALETQYF
TRBJ2-1 few TRBV23-1 TRBD1 TGCGCCAGCAGTCAACGACAGGGTGGTACCTACAATGAGCAGTTCTTC CASSQRQGGTYNEQFF
TRBJ2-3 - TRBV7-9 - TGTGCCAGCAGCTTAGGGGGGCTTACTAGCACAGATACGCAGTATTTT CASSLGGLTSTDTQYF
TRBJ2-5 medium-sized TRBV6-1 - TGTGCCAGCAGCCTCCTGCAAGGGGGCCAAGAGACCCAGTACTTC CASSLLQGGQETQYF
TRBJ1-6 - TRBV20-1 - TGCAGTGCCCTCCGGGACCATAATTCACCCCTCCACTTT CSALRDHNSPLHF
TRBJ2-7 few TRBV10-3 - TGTGCCATCAGTGAGTCGAGGACCGTAGGCGACGAGCAGTACTTC CAISESRTVGDEQYF
TRBJ1-1 few TRBV7-2 - TGTGCCAGCAGCTCAGGACAGATAACTGAAGCTTTCTTT CASSSGQITEAFF
TRBJ1-1 - TRBV14 - TGTGCCAGCAGTCAATGGGGTCTCCAGGGTGAAGCTTTCTTT CASSQWGLQGEAFF
TRBJ2-3 - TRBV20-1 TRBD2 TGCAGTGCTAGAGGGGGACTAGCGGGATTGGGGAGGGATACGCAGTATTTT CSARGGLAGLGRDTQYF
TRBJ2-5 few TRBV7-9 - TGTGCCAGCAGCTTAATGGGAACCAACCAAGAGACCCAGTACTTC CASSLMGTNQETQYF
TRBJ2-2 - TRBV7-6 TRBD2 TGTGCCAGCAGCTTAAACGAGCGGGGGGTTAACACCGGGGAGCTGTTTTTT CASSLNERGVNTGELFF
TRBJ2-7 once TRBV2 - TGTGCCAGCAGCCGACAGAGACCTCCCTACGAGCAGTACTTC CASSRQRPPYEQYF
TRBJ1-2 few TRBV12-3/TRBV12-4 TRBD1 TGTGCCAGCAGTTTCCAAGGGGGCTACTATGGCTACACCTTC CASSFQGGYYGYTF
TRBJ1-6 - TRBV5-1 TRBD1 TGCGCCAGCAGGACGGGACAGGGGACTTCACCCCTCCACTTT CASRTGQGTSPLHF
TRBJ2-7 - TRBV7-2 - TGTGCCAGCAGCTTAGGTATTAGCGGAACTCCCGTAAACTCCTACGAGCAGTACTTC CASSLGISGTPVNSYEQYF
TRBJ2-5 few TRBV19 - TGTGCCAGTAGGCCCCCTGGCCGATCACCGGAGACCCAGTACTTC CASRPPGRSPETQYF
TRBJ2-3 few TRBV5-8 - TGTGCCAGCAGCTTGGCGCGGAATACGCAGTATTTT CASSLARNTQYF
TRBJ2-3 - TRBV19 - TGTGCCAGTAGTAATCTAGTGACAGATACGCAGTATTTT CASSNLVTDTQYF